This T cell receptor beta chain was found in a study of shared clonotypes between healthy human individuals. Turning to this clone: Its antigen is unknown.

The protocol was immunoSEQ multiplex PCR, while the TCRdb copy is restricted to in-frame clones and leaves out a portion. This table holds roughly 1 million clones, around 82% found once. The investigators split CD4+ cells into a CD45RA+ naive subset and a CD45RA-negative memory subset. Study-wide findings and caveats: It was observed that around 5% of naive CD4 clonotypes were shared across several donors. Inspection by rarefaction showed sorted-subset sequencing to be incomplete despite large depth. When compared with the clonotypes that were shared by all four sorted-subset donors, the non-shared clonotypes turned out to have lower generation probabilities.

The CDR3 sequence is 15 residues long. Per the germline V gene, CDR1 is SGDLS and CDR2 is YYNGEE. The ends were cut back, 4 bases at V and 6 bases at J, with 16 bases in the middle. The chain carries TRBV9 and TRBJ2-2, with D possibly being TRBD2 (6 bases). This clonotype was sampled from a young man in good health. Some clones in this sample may be carry-over from other donors' samples. The sequencing sample was made of memory CD4+ T cells from PBMCs. The subset: CD45RA-negative fraction. CDR3 sequence: CASSPRAGTAGELFF. DNA of the CDR3: TGTGCCAGCAGCCCCCGGGCGGGGACCGCCGGGGAGCTGTTTTTT.